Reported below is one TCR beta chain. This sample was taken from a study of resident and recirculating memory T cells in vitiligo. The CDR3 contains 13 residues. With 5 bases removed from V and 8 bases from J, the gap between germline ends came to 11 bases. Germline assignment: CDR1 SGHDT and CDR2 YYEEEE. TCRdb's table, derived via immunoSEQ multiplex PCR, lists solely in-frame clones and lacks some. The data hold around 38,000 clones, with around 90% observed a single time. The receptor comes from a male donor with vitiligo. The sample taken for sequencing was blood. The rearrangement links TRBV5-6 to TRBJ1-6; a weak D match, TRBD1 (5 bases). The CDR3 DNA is TGTGCCAGCAGTCGCGGGGGTTATTCACCCCTCCACTTT. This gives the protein CASSRGGYSPLHF.